This is a list of T cell receptor beta chains from one sample in a study of T cells in Graves' hyperthyroidism and ophthalmopathy. TCRdb passed the multiplex PCR reads through MiXCR, listing each CDR3 protein once. This sample yields about 580,000 distinct CDR3 sequences, of which approximately 15% are seen a single time; approximately 5.7% belongs to the top ten. The sequencing input was blood. These receptors all come from a woman under 40 with Graves' hyperthyroidism that later progressed to Graves' ophthalmopathy. The CDR3 runs from the conserved cysteine through the conserved F or W. Fields, in order: V gene, J gene, CDR3 length, clone size, D gene, CDR3 DNA, CDR3 protein. A D gene is named only where the DNA matches it firmly. For some rows the clone size is stated as once, few or many, or as a class when expanded; others skip it.

v_gene: TRBV20-1; j_gene: TRBJ2-5; len: 15; abundance: once; d_gene: NA; CDR3nt: TGCAGTGCTAGAGATCTGGGCTATGAAATCGAGACCCAGTACTTC; CDR3aa: CSARDLGYEIETQYF
v_gene: TRBV10-1; j_gene: TRBJ2-2; len: 13; abundance: many; d_gene: NA; CDR3nt: TGCGCCAGCAGTGATAAGGTCACCGGGGAGCTGTTTTTT; CDR3aa: CASSDKVTGELFF
v_gene: TRBV24-1; j_gene: TRBJ1-1; len: 14; abundance: many; d_gene: NA; CDR3nt: TGTGCCACCAGTGATTCAGGGGCCTCGGGCGAAGCTTTCTTT; CDR3aa: CATSDSGASGEAFF
v_gene: TRBV18; j_gene: TRBJ2-6; len: 16; abundance: NA; d_gene: NA; CDR3nt: TGTGCCAGCTCACCACCGGGGGCAGGAGGGGCCAACGTCCTGACTTTC; CDR3aa: CASSPPGAGGANVLTF
v_gene: TRBV6-2/TRBV6-3; j_gene: TRBJ1-4; len: 14; abundance: NA; d_gene: NA; CDR3nt: TGTGCCAGCAGTTACCTCCAGGGTGGTGAAAAACTGTTTTTT; CDR3aa: CASSYLQGGEKLFF
v_gene: TRBV20-1; j_gene: TRBJ2-5; len: 13; abundance: NA; d_gene: TRBD2; CDR3nt: TGCAGTGCTAGGCCGCTAGCGGGAGAGACCCAGTACTTC; CDR3aa: CSARPLAGETQYF
v_gene: TRBV6-1; j_gene: TRBJ2-5; len: 13; abundance: many; d_gene: NA; CDR3nt: TGTGCCAGCAGTTCGGACACGAAAGAGACCCAGTACTTC; CDR3aa: CASSSDTKETQYF
v_gene: TRBV28; j_gene: TRBJ2-4; len: 14; abundance: many; d_gene: NA; CDR3nt: TGTGCCAGCAGCCCCGGGACGCCGGAAAACATTCAGTACTTC; CDR3aa: CASSPGTPENIQYF
v_gene: TRBV6-1; j_gene: TRBJ2-1; len: 14; abundance: NA; d_gene: TRBD1; CDR3nt: TGTGCCAGCAGTGAAGTGGGACAGAACAATGAGCAGTTCTTC; CDR3aa: CASSEVGQNNEQFF
v_gene: TRBV28; j_gene: TRBJ2-5; len: 15; abundance: many; d_gene: NA; CDR3nt: TGTGCCAGCAGCCCGCGGGGCAGGTCACAAGAGACCCAGTACTTC; CDR3aa: CASSPRGRSQETQYF